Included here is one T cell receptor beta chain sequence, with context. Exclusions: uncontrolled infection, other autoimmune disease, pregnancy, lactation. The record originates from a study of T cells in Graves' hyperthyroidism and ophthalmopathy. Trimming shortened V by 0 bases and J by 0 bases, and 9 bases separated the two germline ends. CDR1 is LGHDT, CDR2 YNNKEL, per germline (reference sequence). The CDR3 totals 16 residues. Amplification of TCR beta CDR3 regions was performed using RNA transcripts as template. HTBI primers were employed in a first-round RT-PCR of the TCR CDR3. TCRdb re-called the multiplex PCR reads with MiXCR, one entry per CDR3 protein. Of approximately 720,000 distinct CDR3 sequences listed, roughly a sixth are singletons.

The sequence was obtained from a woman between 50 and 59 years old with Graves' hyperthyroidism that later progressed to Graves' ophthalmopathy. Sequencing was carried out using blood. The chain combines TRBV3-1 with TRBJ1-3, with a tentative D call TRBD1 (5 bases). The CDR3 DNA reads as TGTGCCAGCAGCCAAGATGGGGGAATCTCTGGAAACACCATATATTTT. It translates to CASSQDGGISGNTIYF.